Listed here are 23 T cell receptor beta chains from one sample, sequenced in a study of blood T cells in healthy people across ages. Using a J-beta primer mix together with a sample-barcoded 5' primer, a second PCR was run for about 6 to 11 cycles. TCRdb reprocessed the 5' RACE reads via MiXCR and lists one record per CDR3 protein. The repertoire includes 600,000 to 650,000 distinct CDR3 sequences, approximately 50% of them detected once, and over 35% sits in the top ten. Source material: blood. The receptors were sampled from a man in his 60s in good health.

This clonotype appeared once. V usage is TRBV4-1 and J usage is TRBJ2-7, with 8 bases lining up with TRBD2. The CDR3 extends over 14 amino acids. The V gene end was trimmed by 4 bases and the J gene end by 1 base; junction bases not matched to a gene: 3. CDR1 MGHRA and CDR2 YSYEKL come from the germline V gene. The CDR3 DNA follows: TGCGCCAGCAGCCGGGTAGCGGGGTCCTACGAGCAGTACTTC. It encodes CASSRVAGSYEQYF.

This clonotype appeared once. J is TRBJ1-2 and V is TRBV28; TRBD1 agrees at 8 bases. V was pared by 5 bases and J by 9 bases, with 8 bases of the junction left unmatched. Looked up from germline, CDR1 is MDHEN and CDR2 is SYDVKM. The CDR3 has 13 amino acids. The CDR3 protein is CASSPGQVVSYTF. Written as DNA, the CDR3 is TGTGCCAGCAGTCCGGGACAGGTGGTTAGCTACACCTTC.

Only a few counts were recorded for this clonotype. The J gene is TRBJ2-1, the V gene TRBV5-1; 9 bases fit TRBD2. V dropped 0 bases and J dropped 0; count of bases not matched to a gene: 4. The CDR3 spans 17 residues. Germline lookup yields CDR1 SGHRS and CDR2 YFSETQ. The CDR3 loop reads CASSLGLAASSYNEQFF. The CDR3 DNA follows: TGCGCCAGCAGCTTGGGACTAGCGGCCAGCTCCTACAATGAGCAGTTCTTC.

This clonotype showed up just a few times. This chain uses TRBV5-1 with TRBJ2-5, with D perhaps matching TRBD1 (5 bases). CDR3 length: 14 amino acids. Germline V gene sequence: CDR1 SGHRS, CDR2 YFSETQ. Between the trimmed V and J ends, which lost 2 bases and 1 base, there was a span of 9 bases. CDR3 sequence reads: CASSFADSQETQYF. Written as DNA, the CDR3 is TGCGCCAGCAGCTTTGCTGACAGCCAAGAGACCCAGTACTTC. The variable domain in full, with the rest retrieved from reference TRBV5-1 and TRBJ2-5, is KAGVTQTPRYLIKTRGQQVTLSCSPISGHRSVSWYQQTPGQGLQFLFEYFSETQRNKGNFPGRFSGRQFSNSRSEMNVSTLELGDSALYLCASSFADSQETQYFGPGTRLLVL.

The chain uses TRBV20-1 and TRBJ2-4; 12 bases are shared with TRBD2. The CDR3 has 18 residues. Losses at the gene ends were 1 base for V and 1 base for J; bases not matched to a gene: 8. Germline V gene lookup returns CDR1 DFQATT and CDR2 SNEGSKA (reference sequence). In DNA, the CDR3 is TGCAGTGCTAGAGCGGCTAGCGGGGGGGCGCTGGCCAAAAACATTCAGTACTTC. This codes for CSARAASGGALAKNIQYF.

This sequence joins TRBV9 and TRBJ2-5; D uncertain. This CDR3 is 13 amino acids long. V lost 5 bases to trimming and J lost 2 bases, with 10 bases between them. Germline values: CDR1 SGDLS, CDR2 YYNGEE. CDR3 protein: CASSDLVQETQYF. The CDR3 DNA follows: TGTGCCAGCAGTGACTTGGTACAAGAGACCCAGTACTTC.

As for this clonotype: The germline gene is not matched at one end of the junction; a read error may be the cause. V is TRBV29-1 and J is TRBJ2-1; D ambiguous. Germline lookup yields CDR1 SQVTM and CDR2 ANQGSEA. The CDR3 spans 12 residues. For the CDR3, the DNA is TGCAGTGTTGGTGAGGTCGGCGGAGAGCAGTTCTTC. Encoded protein: CSVGEVGGEQFF.

Only a few counts were recorded for this clonotype. The V call is TRBV7-2, the J call TRBJ2-7; 7 nucleotides line up with TRBD2. The CDR3 runs 13 residues. V shed 4 bases and J 2 bases; nucleotides not matched to a gene: 2. Germline CDR1 and CDR2: SGHTA and FQGNSA. This CDR3 reads CASSYSGAYEQYF. DNA of the CDR3: TGTGCCAGCAGCTACAGCGGGGCCTACGAGCAGTACTTC.

This sequence joins TRBV20-1 and TRBJ2-6, with 7 bases lining up with TRBD1. The CDR3 sequence is 19 residues long. V shed 5 bases, J shed 0 bases, and the junction held 16 bases outside the gene matches. The germline V gene encodes CDR1 DFQATT and CDR2 SNEGSKA (reference sequence). The CDR3 bases are TGCAGTGCTCTTGCCCACACTCGGGACAGATACTCTGGGGCCAACGTCCTGACTTTC. Residues: CSALAHTRDRYSGANVLTF.

V and J are TRBV3-1 and TRBJ2-7; D gene unclear. Per germline, CDR1 LGHDT and CDR2 YNNKEL (reference sequence). Trimming left V 4 bases short and J 1 base short, with 8 bases between. CDR3 size: 13 residues. The CDR3 DNA sequence: TGTGCCAGCAGCCCCCCCCGTTCCTACGAGCAGTACTTC. The encoded protein is CASSPPRSYEQYF.

With regard to this clonotype: The junction does not match germline at one end; this may be a read error. The chain uses TRBV6-1 and TRBJ2-7, with D unclear. The CDR3 spans 14 residues. Germline CDR1 reads MNHNS; CDR2 reads SASEGT. Written as DNA, the CDR3 is TGTGCCAACAGTACCGGACGGTACTCCTACGAGCAGTACTTC. It is translated as CANSTGRYSYEQYF.

The chain recombines TRBV5-5 with TRBJ2-1; 11 bases map to TRBD2. This CDR3 has 17 amino acids. V dropped 4 bases and J dropped 3; count of bases not matched to a gene: 9. The germline gives CDR1 SGHKS, CDR2 YYEKEE (reference sequence). The CDR3 bases are TGTGCCAGCAGCCCGTCACTAGCGGGGGCGTTCTACAATGAGCAGTTCTTC. Encoded protein: CASSPSLAGAFYNEQFF.

The chain employs TRBV24-1 and TRBJ2-1, with D hard to call. V was shortened by 4 bases and J by 4 bases, with 13 bases between the two germline ends. This CDR3 has 15 residues. Germline V gene lookup returns CDR1 KGHDR and CDR2 SFDVKD. The CDR3 DNA is TGTGCCACCAGTGAGCGAACCGACGGGTACAATGAGCAGTTCTTC. Amino acid sequence: CATSERTDGYNEQFF.

V and J are TRBV4-2 and TRBJ2-2; D is unresolved. This CDR3 is 13 amino acids long. Germline V CDR1 and CDR2: LGHNA, YNFKEQ. V dropped 5 bases and J dropped 0 bases, with 4 bases sitting between them. The CDR3 nucleotides are TGTGCCAGCAGCACACCGAACACCGGGGAGCTGTTTTTT. This sequence encodes CASSTPNTGELFF.

The V call is TRBV20-1, the J call TRBJ2-3, with TRBD1 matching over 9 bases. Trimming removed 3 bases from V and 5 bases from J; junction bases left unmatched: 9. Germline V gene sequence: CDR1 DFQATT, CDR2 SNEGSKA (reference sequence). This CDR3 has 15 residues. The CDR3 DNA follows: TGCAGTGCTAGCACAGGGACAGGGAGGAGAGATACGCAGTATTTT. Translation: CSASTGTGRRDTQYF.

The chain's CDR3 is CASSKDYQETQYF. As DNA, the CDR3 is TGTGCCAGCAGCAAGGACTACCAAGAGACCCAGTACTTC. The chain is built from TRBV13 and TRBJ2-5; a possible D gene is TRBD2 (5 bases). Trimming pared 5 bases from V and 0 bases from J, leaving 7 bases between. The CDR3 extends over 13 amino acids. Germline V gene sequence: CDR1 PRHDT, CDR2 FYEKMQ (reference sequence).

This clonotype was counted a few times. A junction end diverges from the germline sequence, so it may reflect a read error. This chain joins TRBV20-1 and TRBJ1-1; D not resolved. The CDR3 runs to 10 residues. Germline V gene data show CDR1 as DFQATT and CDR2 as SNEGSKA (reference sequence). The DNA for the CDR3 is TGCAGTGCTGGTAGGGAACAGCTGTGTTTT. Translated: CSAGREQLCF.

This sequence joins TRBV20-1 and TRBJ2-5; D possibly corresponds to TRBD1 (6 bases). V was trimmed by 4 bases and J by 5 bases, leaving 11 bases between them. The CDR3 runs to 12 residues. Germline V gene sequence: CDR1 DFQATT, CDR2 SNEGSKA (reference sequence). The CDR3 protein is CSAKSQGETQYF. The CDR3 region has the DNA TGCAGTGCTAAGTCTCAGGGGGAGACCCAGTACTTC.

This clonotype was detected only a few times. The rearrangement links TRBV20-1 to TRBJ2-5, with 8 bases that match TRBD2. J was trimmed by 5 bases and V by 2 bases; bases with no gene match: 7. The CDR3 runs to 14 residues. The germline V gene encodes CDR1 DFQATT and CDR2 SNEGSKA (reference sequence). The CDR3 protein is CSARPPGGIETQYF. For the CDR3, the DNA is TGCAGTGCTAGACCCCCGGGAGGGATTGAGACCCAGTACTTC.

V and J are TRBV7-2 and TRBJ2-3; D ambiguous. V lost 1 base to trimming and J lost 6 bases, with 8 bases between them. The germline V gene has CDR1 SGHTA and CDR2 FQGNSA. The CDR3 runs 13 residues. The CDR3 here is CASSLEPSDTQYF. The CDR3 bases are TGTGCCAGCAGCTTAGAGCCGTCTGATACGCAGTATTTT.

This rearrangement joins TRBV6-5 to TRBJ2-3; 8 bases are a match to TRBD2. Germline V gene sequence: CDR1 MNHEY, CDR2 SVGAGI. CDR3 length equals 17 residues. Losses at the gene ends were 0 bases for V and 5 bases for J; bases not matched to a gene: 10. The CDR3 nucleotides are TGTGCCAGCAGTTACTCGTTTACGTCTAGCGGGCGAGATACGCAGTATTTT. Amino acids: CASSYSFTSSGRDTQYF.

The chain is built from TRBV7-2 and TRBJ2-5; perhaps TRBD2 as D (5 bases). The CDR3 has 14 residues. CDR1 SGHTA and CDR2 FQGNSA come from the germline V gene. Trimming cost V 2 bases and J 5 bases, with 12 bases left between them. The DNA for the CDR3 is TGTGCCAGCAGCTTATACGGGAACGGGGAGACCCAGTACTTC. Translating it yields CASSLYGNGETQYF.

V usage is TRBV4-1 and J usage is TRBJ2-5, with D perhaps given as TRBD1 or TRBD2 (7 bases each). Trimming pared 0 bases from V and 5 bases from J, leaving 16 bases between. The CDR3 is 16 residues long. The germline CDR1 and CDR2 sequences are MGHRA and YSYEKL. CDR3 protein: CASSQEGAGGGETQYF. The CDR3 bases are TGCGCCAGCAGCCAAGAAGGTGCAGGGGGAGGGGAGACCCAGTACTTC.